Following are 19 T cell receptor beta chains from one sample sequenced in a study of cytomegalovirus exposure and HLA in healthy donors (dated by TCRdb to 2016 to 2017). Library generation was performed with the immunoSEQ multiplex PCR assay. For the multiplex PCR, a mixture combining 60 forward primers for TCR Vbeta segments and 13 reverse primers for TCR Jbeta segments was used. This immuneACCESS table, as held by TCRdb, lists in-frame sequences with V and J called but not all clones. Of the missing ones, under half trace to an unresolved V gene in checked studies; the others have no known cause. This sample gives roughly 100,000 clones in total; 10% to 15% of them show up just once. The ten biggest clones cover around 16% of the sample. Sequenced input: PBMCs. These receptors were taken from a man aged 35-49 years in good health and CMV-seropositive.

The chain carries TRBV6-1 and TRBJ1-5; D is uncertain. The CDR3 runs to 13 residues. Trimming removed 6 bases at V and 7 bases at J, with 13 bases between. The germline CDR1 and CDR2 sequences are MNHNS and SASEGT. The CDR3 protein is CASRTVGGQPQHF. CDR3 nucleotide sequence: TGTGCCAGCAGGACGGTAGGAGGCCAGCCCCAGCATTTT.

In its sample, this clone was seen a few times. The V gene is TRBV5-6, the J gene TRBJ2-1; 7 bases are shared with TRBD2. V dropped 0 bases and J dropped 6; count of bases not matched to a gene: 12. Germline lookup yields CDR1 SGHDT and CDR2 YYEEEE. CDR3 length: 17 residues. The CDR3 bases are TGTGCCAGCAGCTTGGCCCCGCTCACTAGCGTCATCAATGAGCAGTTCTTC. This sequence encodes CASSLAPLTSVINEQFF.

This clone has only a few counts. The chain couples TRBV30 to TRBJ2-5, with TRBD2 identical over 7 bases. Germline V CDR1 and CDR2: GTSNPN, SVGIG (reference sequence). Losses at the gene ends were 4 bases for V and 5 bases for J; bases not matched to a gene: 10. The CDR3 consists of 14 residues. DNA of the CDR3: TGTGCCTGGACCCGACTAGCTGGAAGGGAGACCCAGTACTTC. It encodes CAWTRLAGRETQYF.

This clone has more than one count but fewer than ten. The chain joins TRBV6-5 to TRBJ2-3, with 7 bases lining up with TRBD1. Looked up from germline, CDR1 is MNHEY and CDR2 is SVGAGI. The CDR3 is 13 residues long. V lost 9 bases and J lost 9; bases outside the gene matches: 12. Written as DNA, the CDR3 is TGTGCCAGGGACAAAGGGGGCGGCGACACGCAGTATTTT. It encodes CARDKGGGDTQYF.

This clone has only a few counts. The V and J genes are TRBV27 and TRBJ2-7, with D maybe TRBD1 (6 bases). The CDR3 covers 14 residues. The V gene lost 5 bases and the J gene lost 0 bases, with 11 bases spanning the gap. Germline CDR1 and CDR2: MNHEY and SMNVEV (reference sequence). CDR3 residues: CASSVHRASYEQYF. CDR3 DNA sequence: TGTGCCAGCAGTGTACACAGGGCCTCCTACGAGCAGTACTTC.

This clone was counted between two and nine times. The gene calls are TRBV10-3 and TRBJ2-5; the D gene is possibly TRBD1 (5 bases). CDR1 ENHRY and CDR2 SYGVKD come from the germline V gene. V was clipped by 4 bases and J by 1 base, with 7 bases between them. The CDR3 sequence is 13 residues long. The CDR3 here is CAISGRGQETQYF. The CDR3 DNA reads TGTGCCATCAGTGGAAGGGGCCAAGAGACCCAGTACTTC.

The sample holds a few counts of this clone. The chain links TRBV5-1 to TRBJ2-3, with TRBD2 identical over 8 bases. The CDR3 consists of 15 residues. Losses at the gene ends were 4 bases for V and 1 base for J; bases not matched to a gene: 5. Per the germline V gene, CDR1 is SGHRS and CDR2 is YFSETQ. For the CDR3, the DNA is TGCGCCAGCAGCGACCTTAGCGGGGGCACAGATACGCAGTATTTT. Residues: CASSDLSGGTDTQYF.

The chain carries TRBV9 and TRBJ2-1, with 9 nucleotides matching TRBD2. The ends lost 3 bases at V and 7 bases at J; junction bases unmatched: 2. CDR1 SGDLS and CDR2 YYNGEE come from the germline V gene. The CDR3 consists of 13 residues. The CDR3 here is CASSGGRGNEQFF. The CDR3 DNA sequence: TGTGCCAGCAGCGGCGGGAGGGGAAATGAGCAGTTCTTC.

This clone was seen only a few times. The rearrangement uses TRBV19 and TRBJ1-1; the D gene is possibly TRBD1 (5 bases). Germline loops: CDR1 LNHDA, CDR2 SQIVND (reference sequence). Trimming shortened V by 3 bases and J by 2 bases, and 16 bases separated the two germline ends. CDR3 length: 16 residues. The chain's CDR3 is CASSISGTLGNTEAFF. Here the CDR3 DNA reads TGTGCCAGTAGTATCTCCGGGACTCTAGGCAACACTGAAGCTTTCTTT.

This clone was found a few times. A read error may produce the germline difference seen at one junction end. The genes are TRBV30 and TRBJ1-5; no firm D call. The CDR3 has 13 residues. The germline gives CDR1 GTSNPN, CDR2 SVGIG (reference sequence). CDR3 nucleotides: TGCGCATGGGCCTCAGGTAGCAATCAGCCCCAGCATTTT. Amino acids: CAWASGSNQPQHF.

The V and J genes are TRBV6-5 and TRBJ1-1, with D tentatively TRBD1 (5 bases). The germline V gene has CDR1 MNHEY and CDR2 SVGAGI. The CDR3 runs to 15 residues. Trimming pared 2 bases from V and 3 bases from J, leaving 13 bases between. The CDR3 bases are TGTGCCAGCAGTTACGGGTCAGGGTGGGACACTGAAGCTTTCTTT. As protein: CASSYGSGWDTEAFF.

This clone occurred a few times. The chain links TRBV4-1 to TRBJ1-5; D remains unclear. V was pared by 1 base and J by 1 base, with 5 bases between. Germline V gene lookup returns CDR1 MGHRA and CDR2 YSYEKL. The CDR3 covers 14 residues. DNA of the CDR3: TGCGCCAGCAGCCAAGGTCGGAGCAATCAGCCCCAGCATTTT. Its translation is CASSQGRSNQPQHF.

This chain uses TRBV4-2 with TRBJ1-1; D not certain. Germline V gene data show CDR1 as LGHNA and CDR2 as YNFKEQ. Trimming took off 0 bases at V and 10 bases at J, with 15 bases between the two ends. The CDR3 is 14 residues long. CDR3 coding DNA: TGTGCCAGCAGCCAAGAGGCAGTTGCAAGAGGAGCTTTCTTT. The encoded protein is CASSQEAVARGAFF.

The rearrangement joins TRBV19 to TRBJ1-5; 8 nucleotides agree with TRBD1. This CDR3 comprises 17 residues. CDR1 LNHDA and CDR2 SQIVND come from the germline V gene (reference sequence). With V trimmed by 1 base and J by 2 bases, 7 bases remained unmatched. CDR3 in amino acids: CASSIAGRGPGNQPQHF. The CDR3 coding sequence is TGTGCCAGTAGTATAGCTGGCAGGGGGCCAGGCAATCAGCCCCAGCATTTT.

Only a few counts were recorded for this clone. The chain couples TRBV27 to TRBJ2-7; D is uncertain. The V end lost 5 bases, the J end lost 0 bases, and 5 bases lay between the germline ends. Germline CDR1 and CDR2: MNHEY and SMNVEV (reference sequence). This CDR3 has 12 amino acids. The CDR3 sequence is CASSGSSYEQYF. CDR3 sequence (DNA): TGTGCCAGCAGTGGCAGCTCCTACGAGCAGTACTTC.

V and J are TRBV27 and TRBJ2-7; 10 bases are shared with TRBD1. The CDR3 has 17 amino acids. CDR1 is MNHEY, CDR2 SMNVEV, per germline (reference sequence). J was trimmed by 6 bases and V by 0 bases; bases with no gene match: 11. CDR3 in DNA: TGTGCCAGCAGTTTATCGGGTCCTGACAGGGGGCGGTTCGAGCAGTACTTC. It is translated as CASSLSGPDRGRFEQYF.

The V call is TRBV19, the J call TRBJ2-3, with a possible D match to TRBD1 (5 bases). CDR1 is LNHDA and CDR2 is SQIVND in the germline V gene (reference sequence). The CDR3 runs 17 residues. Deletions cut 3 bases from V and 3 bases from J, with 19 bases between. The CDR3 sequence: CASSIRGVGGYTDTQYF. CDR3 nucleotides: TGTGCCAGTAGTATTAGGGGCGTCGGCGGATATACAGATACGCAGTATTTT.

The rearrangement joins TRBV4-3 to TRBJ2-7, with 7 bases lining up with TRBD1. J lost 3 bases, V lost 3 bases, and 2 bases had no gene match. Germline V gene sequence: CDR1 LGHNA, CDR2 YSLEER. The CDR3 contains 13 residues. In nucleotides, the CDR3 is TGCGCCAGCAGCCAGCCAGGGGGCTACGAGCAGTACTTC. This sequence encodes CASSQPGGYEQYF.

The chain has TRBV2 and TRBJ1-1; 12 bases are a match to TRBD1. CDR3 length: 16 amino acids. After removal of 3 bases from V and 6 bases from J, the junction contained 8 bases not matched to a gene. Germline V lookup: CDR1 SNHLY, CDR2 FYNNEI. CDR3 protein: CASSDLGTGGLAEAFF. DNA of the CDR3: TGTGCCAGCAGTGATCTCGGGACAGGGGGCTTGGCTGAAGCTTTCTTT.